The 22 T cell receptor beta chains in this list originate from one sample, sequenced in a study of regulatory T cells in long-lasting Graves disease. As for time point: newly diagnosed GD, antithyroid drugs for less than 3 months. PBMC RNA served as the TCR library source. Relying on iRepertoire HTBI primers and Arm-PCR of CDR3 regions, the team built TCR beta libraries. MiXCR, applied by TCRdb to the multiplex PCR reads, yields one record per CDR3 protein. Counted here are 400,000 to 500,000 distinct CDR3 sequences, about a sixth occurring once; the ten biggest clones make up 23%. This same sample was also taken into another study, of T cells in Graves' hyperthyroidism and ophthalmopathy.

The source material was peripheral blood mononuclear cells (PBMCs), sampled at new diagnosis, from a patient treated with antithyroid drugs. These receptors all come from a woman between 18 and 29 years old with Graves disease.

Many counts were recorded for this clonotype. The rearrangement uses TRBV28 and TRBJ2-7; no firm D call. V was clipped by 5 bases and J by 4 bases, with 15 bases between them. The CDR3 contains 14 residues. CDR1 and CDR2 (germline): MDHEN, SYDVKM. The CDR3 reads CASSPPGSLYEQYF. CDR3 in DNA: TGTGCCAGCAGTCCCCCGGGTTCGCTATACGAGCAGTACTTC.

This clonotype was picked up a small number of times. The rearrangement links TRBV4-1 to TRBJ2-5, with D perhaps matching TRBD1 or TRBD2 (5 bases each). Between the trimmed V and J ends, which lost 5 bases and 1 base, there was a span of 20 bases. Germline CDR1 MGHRA, CDR2 YSYEKL. The CDR3 contains 17 residues. In DNA form, the CDR3 reads TGCGCCAGCAGCTCAATGCGGACGGGGCGGCCCCAAGAGACCCAGTACTTC. Protein sequence: CASSSMRTGRPQETQYF.

This clonotype was recorded at least ten times. The chain has TRBV11-2 and TRBJ2-1, with TRBD2 matching 8 bases. After removal of 5 bases from V and 6 bases from J, the junction contained 15 bases not matched to a gene. This CDR3 has 17 residues. Germline V gene lookup returns CDR1 SGHAT and CDR2 FQNNGV. As DNA, the CDR3 is TGTGCCAGCAGCCTAAGGGCCCCGGGAGGGAATTCCAATGAGCAGTTCTTC. Protein sequence: CASSLRAPGGNSNEQFF.

In this sample, this clonotype turned up a few times. The J gene is TRBJ2-2, the V gene TRBV5-4; 11 bases align to TRBD2. Looked up from germline, CDR1 is SGHNT and CDR2 is YYREEE (reference sequence). The CDR3 length is 18 residues. V gave up 1 base and J gave up 5 bases; unmatched junction bases: 10. In nucleotides, the CDR3 is TGTGCCAGCAGCTTGCAAGTACTAGCGGGAGTAAATACCGGGGAGCTGTTTTTT. Its translation is CASSLQVLAGVNTGELFF. Filled out from reference TRBV5-4 and TRBJ2-2, the complete variable domain reads ETGVTQSPTHLIKTRGQQVTLRCSSQSGHNTVSWYQQALGQGPQFIFQYYREEENGRGNFPPRFSGLQFPNYSSELNVNALELDDSALYLCASSLQVLAGVNTGELFFGEGSRLTVL.

This clonotype has ten or more counts. The CDR3 nucleotides read TGTGCCAGCAGTTCATCAGGGGGCAGGTACGAGCAGTACTTC. This gives the protein CASSSSGGRYEQYF. J is TRBJ2-7 and V is TRBV27; 8 positions agree with TRBD1. The germline CDR1 and CDR2 sequences are MNHEY and SMNVEV (reference sequence). Trimming removed 4 bases from V and 4 bases from J; junction bases left unmatched: 6. There are 14 residues in the CDR3.

This clonotype was detected ten times or more. The chain couples TRBV10-3 to TRBJ2-3; TRBD1 aligns across 9 bases. The CDR3 length is 14 residues. The germline gives CDR1 ENHRY, CDR2 SYGVKD. J was trimmed by 2 bases and V by 6 bases; bases with no gene match: 3. The CDR3 coding sequence is TGTGCCATCAGACAGGGGGCCCCCACAGATACGCAGTATTTT. Translating gives CAIRQGAPTDTQYF.

The V and J genes are TRBV30 and TRBJ2-5, with D possibly called TRBD1 or TRBD2 (5 bases each). Trimming took off 8 bases at V and 3 bases at J, with 16 bases between the two ends. The germline gives CDR1 GTSNPN, CDR2 SVGIG (reference sequence). This CDR3 region has 13 residues. In DNA form, the CDR3 reads TGTGCCGGGGACCGGAACAAAGAAGAGACCCAGTACTTC. Translating it yields CAGDRNKEETQYF.

The genes are TRBV6-1 and TRBJ1-2; TRBD1 might be the D (6 bases). V dropped 8 bases and J dropped 6 bases, with 10 bases sitting between them. From germline, CDR1 is MNHNS and CDR2 SASEGT. This CDR3 contains 11 residues. The CDR3 sequence is CASWGANGYTF. CDR3 bases: TGTGCCAGCTGGGGGGCGAATGGCTACACCTTC.

This chain uses TRBV24-1 with TRBJ1-4, with a possible D match to TRBD1 (5 bases). CDR1 and CDR2 from the germline V gene are KGHDR and SFDVKD. CDR3 length equals 15 residues. The germline V and J ends were trimmed by 4 bases and 7 bases, with 15 bases remaining between them. The DNA for the CDR3 is TGTGCCACCAGTGACCCAGGGAGGGGCAGTGAAAAACTGTTTTTT. Protein: CATSDPGRGSEKLFF.

This clonotype has a handful of counts. The chain uses TRBV19 and TRBJ2-6; D is uncertain. The CDR3 spans 15 residues. Germline V gene sequence: CDR1 LNHDA, CDR2 SQIVND (reference sequence). The V end lost 7 bases, the J end lost 0 bases, and 10 bases lay between the germline ends. Here the CDR3 DNA reads TGTGCCAGTAAGCGCAGCCTCTCTGGGGCCAACGTCCTGACTTTC. This codes for CASKRSLSGANVLTF.

On this clonotype itself: Sequence at one end of the junction differs from germline and may be a read error. The CDR3 DNA reads as TGCGCCAGCAGCCAAGAGGACAGGGGATGGGCAACTAATGAAAAACTGCTTTTT. This translates into CASSQEDRGWATNEKLLF. This rearrangement joins TRBV4-1 to TRBJ1-4, with 9 bases lining up with TRBD1. Germline V gene data show CDR1 as MGHRA and CDR2 as YSYEKL. This CDR3 is 18 amino acids long.

The rearrangement uses TRBV6-6 and TRBJ2-4, with TRBD1 identical over 9 bases. Per germline, CDR1 MNHNY and CDR2 SVGAGI (reference sequence). The J segment lost 3 bases and the V segment lost 0 bases, leaving 18 bases of the junction unmatched. This CDR3 is built from 21 residues. The CDR3 DNA follows: TGTGCCAGCAGTTACTCGACGCCCTTGTTACACAGGGGGCCGGGCAAAAACATTCAGTACTTC. Encoded protein: CASSYSTPLLHRGPGKNIQYF.

Ten or more counts support this clonotype. The rearrangement links TRBV11-2 to TRBJ1-1; D possibly corresponds to TRBD1 (5 bases). Trimming left V 7 bases short and J 0 bases short, with 12 bases between. This CDR3 comprises 14 residues. Germline V CDR1 and CDR2: SGHAT, FQNNGV. The CDR3 DNA reads TGTGCCAGCATCCCAGGGAGACTGAACACTGAAGCTTTCTTT. This gives the protein CASIPGRLNTEAFF.

The rearrangement uses TRBV7-9 and TRBJ2-5; 9 bases match TRBD2. The V and J ends lost 5 bases and 14 bases, in that order; junction bases with no gene match: 9. The CDR3 loop spans 12 amino acids. Germline CDR1 reads SEHNR; CDR2 reads FQNEAQ (reference sequence). CDR3 DNA sequence: TGTGCCAGCAGCGGCCCCGCGGGAGGGCCCTACTTC. This sequence encodes CASSGPAGGPYF.

The table lists this clonotype with many counts. The chain couples TRBV15 to TRBJ2-2; 9 bases map to TRBD2. V was pared by 3 bases and J by 6 bases, with 8 bases of the junction left unmatched. The germline V gene has CDR1 LNHNV and CDR2 YYDKDF (reference sequence). This CDR3 comprises 16 residues. CDR3: CATSRPPGLASGELFF. The CDR3, as DNA: TGTGCCACCAGCAGGCCTCCGGGACTAGCTTCCGGGGAGCTGTTTTTT.

In this sample, this clonotype turned up a few times. This chain joins TRBV7-2 and TRBJ2-2, with D maybe TRBD1 (6 bases). V was shortened by 5 bases and J by 8 bases, with 15 bases between the two germline ends. Germline V gives CDR1 SGHTA, CDR2 FQGNSA. The CDR3 contains 14 residues. The CDR3 here is CASSPGHPVGELFF. The CDR3, as DNA: TGTGCCAGCAGCCCGGGACACCCAGTGGGGGAGCTGTTTTTT.

As for this clonotype: Possible read error: a much larger clone is one base away. V is TRBV12-3 or TRBV12-4 and J is TRBJ2-3; D is possibly TRBD2 (6 bases). The CDR3 sequence is 13 residues long. Between the trimmed V and J ends, which lost 8 bases and 1 base, there was a span of 10 bases. In nucleotides, the CDR3 is TGTGCCAGCCACCCGGGAGGCACAGATACGCAGTATTTT. Protein product: CASHPGGTDTQYF.

This clonotype has at least ten counts. The CDR3 bases are TGTGCCAGCAGTGAGAGATACAAGAACACTGAAGCTTTCTTT. Its translation is CASSERYKNTEAFF. The rearrangement joins TRBV6-1 to TRBJ1-1, with no clear D. In germline, CDR1 is MNHNS, CDR2 SASEGT. This CDR3 is 14 amino acids long. The V end was cut by 3 bases, the J end by 1 base, with 9 bases between.

The chain is built from TRBV3-1 and TRBJ2-7; TRBD2 matches at 9 bases. The CDR3 totals 15 residues. The germline gives CDR1 LGHDT, CDR2 YNNKEL (reference sequence). Trimming at V came to 4 bases and at J to 4 bases, leaving 8 bases not matched to a gene. CDR3 protein: CASSPVSGSGYEQYF. CDR3 coding DNA: TGTGCCAGCAGCCCGGTTAGCGGGAGTGGGTACGAGCAGTACTTC.

This clonotype was detected only a few times. The gene calls are TRBV20-1 and TRBJ1-2, with a tentative D call TRBD1 (6 bases). Trimming shortened V by 6 bases and J by 0 bases, and 17 bases separated the two germline ends. The CDR3 is 15 amino acids. Germline CDR1 DFQATT, CDR2 SNEGSKA (reference sequence). The CDR3 DNA reads TGCAGTGCCCCCCGAGGGGGAGGAACTAACTATGGCTACACCTTC. It yields the protein CSAPRGGGTNYGYTF.

The genes are TRBV12-3 or TRBV12-4 and TRBJ2-4; D gene ambiguous. The CDR3 totals 15 residues. Trimming took 1 base from V and 0 from J, leaving 7 bases between them. CDR3 DNA: TGTGCCAGCAGTTTAGAGAAGGAAGCCAAAAACATTCAGTACTTC. It yields the protein CASSLEKEAKNIQYF.

The chain links TRBV15 to TRBJ1-2; 8 bases agree with TRBD1. CDR3 length equals 14 residues. Looked up from germline, CDR1 is LNHNV and CDR2 is YYDKDF (reference sequence). J was trimmed by 4 bases and V by 3 bases; bases with no gene match: 4. The CDR3 DNA reads TGTGCCACCAGCAGGGACAGGGCCGGCTATGGCTACACCTTC. Translated, it gives CATSRDRAGYGYTF.